These 31 T cell receptor beta chains originate from one sample sequenced in a study of blood T cell repertoires in COVID-19. The data were produced by immunoSEQ multiplex PCR, yet TCRdb's version contains in-frame clones alone and is incomplete. Seen here are 150,000 to 200,000 clones, just over 85% observed once, and the top ten hold roughly 8.2%. The sequenced sample consisted of peripheral blood. The receptors derive from a man aged 55 to 69 with acute or convalescent COVID-19.

The chain is built from TRBV7-9 and TRBJ2-7; 9 bases are shared with TRBD1. Germline-derived CDR1 and CDR2 are SEHNR and FQNEAQ (reference sequence). Losses at the gene ends were 3 bases for V and 4 bases for J; bases not matched to a gene: 7. The CDR3 runs 15 residues. CDR3 sequence (DNA): TGTGCCAGCAGCTTGGCCGGGACAGGGCGATACGAGCAGTACTTC. This sequence encodes CASSLAGTGRYEQYF.

V and J are TRBV21-1 and TRBJ2-3; the listed D gene, TRBD2, was not tested against the DNA. TRBV21-1 constitutes a pseudogene. The CDR3 has 19 residues. The chain's CDR3 is CASSKVEAGQRGSTDTQYF. In nucleotides, the CDR3 is TGTGCCAGCAGCAAGGTAGAAGCGGGCCAAAGGGGTAGCACAGATACGCAGTATTTT.

In this sample, this clone turned up once. This rearrangement joins TRBV28 to TRBJ1-5; tentative D call: TRBD1 (6 bases). V was shortened by 10 bases and J by 6 bases, with 28 bases between the two germline ends. CDR1 is MDHEN and CDR2 is SYDVKM in the germline V gene. The CDR3 extends over 17 amino acids. CDR3 DNA sequence: TGTGCCACGGACCTACTAACTTTACAGGGTACCACTCAGCCCCAGCATTTT. It codes for CATDLLTLQGTTQPQHF.

The chain joins TRBV2 to TRBJ1-6; 7 bases are shared with TRBD1. The length of the CDR3 is 15 residues. V lost 7 bases to trimming and J lost 2 bases; unmatched junction nucleotides: 5. The germline gives CDR1 SNHLY, CDR2 FYNNEI. The CDR3 protein is CASKSRGAYNSPLHF. The CDR3 nucleotides read TGTGCCAGCAAGAGCAGGGGGGCCTATAATTCACCCCTCCACTTT.

The chain is built from TRBV5-5 and TRBJ2-5; D call uncertain. The germline V gene encodes CDR1 SGHKS and CDR2 YYEKEE (reference sequence). The germline V and J ends were trimmed by 1 base and 5 bases, with 9 bases remaining between them. The CDR3 spans 13 residues. CDR3 sequence: CASSLPSGETQYF. Written as DNA, the CDR3 is TGTGCCAGCAGCTTGCCTAGTGGGGAGACCCAGTACTTC.

This clone appeared a few times. The J gene is TRBJ1-1, the V gene TRBV28, with 8 bases fitting TRBD1. CDR1 and CDR2 from the germline V gene are MDHEN and SYDVKM. This CDR3 is 14 amino acids long. After removal of 3 bases from V and 6 bases from J, the junction contained 6 bases not matched to a gene. CDR3: CASSLTGEVSEAFF. The CDR3 DNA reads as TGTGCCAGCAGTTTGACAGGGGAGGTCTCTGAAGCTTTCTTT.

V and J are TRBV3-1 (or the pseudogene TRBV3-2) and TRBJ2-1; the D is unclear. From germline, CDR1 is LGHDT and CDR2 YNNKEL (reference sequence). This CDR3 contains 15 residues. V was trimmed by 4 bases and J by 4 bases, leaving 14 bases between them. The chain's CDR3 is CASSLSIQVYNEQFF. CDR3 nucleotide sequence: TGTGCCAGCAGCCTAAGTATCCAGGTTTACAATGAGCAGTTCTTC.

The gene calls are TRBV18 and TRBJ2-1; 10 bases fit TRBD1. J lost 7 bases, V lost 0 bases, and 9 bases had no gene match. Germline V lookup: CDR1 KGHSH, CDR2 LQKENI. The CDR3 has 17 residues. The CDR3 DNA follows: TGTGCCAGCTCACCACCAGATTATGACAGGGGGCAAAATGAGCAGTTCTTC. This sequence encodes CASSPPDYDRGQNEQFF.

The chain combines TRBV28 with TRBJ1-2; 7 bases are a match to TRBD1. Germline values: CDR1 MDHEN, CDR2 SYDVKM. The CDR3 is made up of 13 amino acids. Trimming took 3 bases from V and 7 from J; bases not matched to a gene: 5. The CDR3 bases are TGTGCCAGCAGTTTCCCGGGACAGCTTGGCTACACCTTC. Its protein product is CASSFPGQLGYTF.

The chain links TRBV2 to TRBJ2-1; 7 nucleotides agree with TRBD2. CDR3 length equals 19 residues. Trimming took 0 bases from V and 8 from J; bases not matched to a gene: 19. The V gene's germline CDR1 is SNHLY and CDR2 FYNNEI. CDR3 residues: CASSEASLGTPDGGDEQFF. The DNA for the CDR3 is TGTGCCAGCAGTGAAGCGTCCCTCGGGACCCCTGATGGGGGGGATGAGCAGTTCTTC. The variable domain in full, completed from reference TRBV2 and TRBJ2-1, reads EPEVTQTPSHQVTQMGQEVILRCVPISNHLYFYWYRQILGQKVEFLVSFYNNEISEKSEIFDDQFSVERPDGSNFTLKIRSTKLEDSAMYFCASSEASLGTPDGGDEQFFGPGTRLTVL.

This clone was counted only a few times. The J gene is TRBJ1-2, the V gene TRBV28, with D tentatively TRBD1 (5 bases). Germline lookup yields CDR1 MDHEN and CDR2 SYDVKM. The germline V and J ends were trimmed by 3 bases and 8 bases, with 13 bases remaining between them. This CDR3 contains 13 residues. CDR3 nucleotide sequence: TGTGCCAGCAGTTTTGGGGGGGAATACGGCTACACCTTC. Its protein product is CASSFGGEYGYTF.

The chain couples TRBV6-1 to TRBJ1-1; 9 bases line up with TRBD1. The CDR3 consists of 15 residues. The junction had 4 bases not matched to a gene; V was cut back by 1 base and J by 4 bases. Germline V gene lookup returns CDR1 MNHNS and CDR2 SASEGT. The CDR3 region is CASSEVGQGITEAFF. CDR3 bases: TGTGCCAGCAGTGAAGTGGGACAGGGAATCACTGAAGCTTTCTTT.

The count of this clone is one. The genes are TRBV5-5 and TRBJ2-7; D is possibly TRBD1 (5 bases). Trimming removed 3 bases from V and 2 bases from J, with 12 bases in between. The CDR3 length is 14 residues. Germline V gives CDR1 SGHKS, CDR2 YYEKEE (reference sequence). The CDR3 is CASSWTSSTYEQYF. In DNA form, the CDR3 reads TGTGCCAGCAGCTGGACAAGCTCCACCTACGAGCAGTACTTC.

J is TRBJ2-7 and V is TRBV28; possible D gene TRBD1, 6 bases. This CDR3 is built from 13 residues. V lost 6 bases and J 7 bases, leaving 16 bases between the germline ends. Germline loops: CDR1 MDHEN, CDR2 SYDVKM. CDR3 bases: TGTGCCAGCAGGGCTACAGGGTTGGGGGAGCAGTACTTC. It codes for CASRATGLGEQYF. The entire variable domain, with the rest obtained from reference TRBV28 and TRBJ2-7, is as follows: DVKVTQSSRYLVKRTGEKVFLECVQDMDHENMFWYRQDPGLGLRLIYFSYDVKMKEKGDIPEGYSVSREKKERFSLILESASTNQTSMYLCASRATGLGEQYFGPGTRLTVT.

The chain recombines TRBV10-2 with TRBJ2-7; D may be TRBD2 (5 bases). CDR1 is WSHSY, CDR2 SAAADI, per germline. CDR3 length: 15 residues. The V gene lost 0 bases and the J gene lost 2 bases, with 11 bases spanning the gap. The CDR3 coding sequence is TGCGCCAGCAGTGAGTCTGCGGAGAGGGCCTACGAGCAGTACTTC. Amino acid sequence: CASSESAERAYEQYF.

The chain recombines TRBV11-3 with TRBJ2-3; TRBD1 agrees at 7 bases. The germline V gene encodes CDR1 SGHNT and CDR2 YENEEA. V was clipped by 3 bases and J by 2 bases; unmatched bases: 2. The CDR3 sequence is 14 residues long. CDR3 sequence: CASSFGQDTDTQYF. The DNA of the CDR3 is TGTGCCAGCAGCTTCGGACAGGACACAGATACGCAGTATTTT.

The chain employs TRBV7-9 and TRBJ1-5, with 8 nucleotides matching TRBD1. The CDR3 extends over 15 amino acids. J was trimmed by 3 bases and V by 5 bases; bases with no gene match: 6. Germline-derived CDR1 and CDR2 are SEHNR and FQNEAQ (reference sequence). The CDR3 DNA is TGTGCCAGCAGCCACGGGACAGGCCCCAATCAGCCCCAGCATTTT. Its protein is CASSHGTGPNQPQHF. Together with reference TRBV7-9 and TRBJ1-5, the CDR3 gives the full variable domain: DTGVSQNPRHKITKRGQNVTFRCDPISEHNRLYWYRQTLGQGPEFLTYFQNEAQLEKSRLLSDRFSAERPKGSFSTLEIQRTEQGDSAMYLCASSHGTGPNQPQHFGDGTRLSIL.

This chain links TRBV6-5 with TRBJ1-1, with 11 bases lining up with TRBD1. Germline CDR1 reads MNHEY; CDR2 reads SVGAGI. Trimming took 5 bases from V and 1 from J; bases not matched to a gene: 3. The CDR3 has 15 amino acids. CDR3 loop: CASSRTGGENTEAFF. The CDR3, as DNA: TGTGCCAGCAGTCGGACAGGGGGCGAGAACACTGAAGCTTTCTTT.

V and J are TRBV6-5 and TRBJ2-7, with a tentative D call TRBD2 (5 bases). Trimming cost V 6 bases and J 4 bases, with 19 bases left between them. There are 15 residues in the CDR3. Germline CDR1 reads MNHEY; CDR2 reads SVGAGI. CDR3 sequence reads: CASRGVELARYEQYF. As DNA, the CDR3 is TGTGCCAGCAGGGGAGTAGAGTTAGCGAGATACGAGCAGTACTTC.

The V call is TRBV5-1, the J call TRBJ2-2, with D uncertain. The CDR3 covers 14 residues. V was pared by 1 base and J by 8 bases, with 12 bases between. Per germline, CDR1 SGHRS and CDR2 YFSETQ. This chain's CDR3 is CASSLINRVGELFF. The DNA for the CDR3 is TGCGCCAGCAGCTTGATTAACAGAGTTGGGGAGCTGTTTTTT.

The chain joins TRBV7-8 to TRBJ1-1; 9 bases line up with TRBD1. The CDR3 consists of 13 residues. Germline loops: CDR1 SGHVS, CDR2 FQNEAQ. The J segment lost 7 bases and the V segment lost 8 bases, leaving 8 bases of the junction unmatched. CDR3 nucleotide sequence: TGTGCCAGCTTGCCGGGACAGGGTTATGAAGCTTTCTTT. Protein sequence: CASLPGQGYEAFF.

This clone was recorded a few times. The chain recombines TRBV30 with TRBJ2-2; TRBD2 aligns across 8 bases. CDR1 GTSNPN and CDR2 SVGIG come from the germline V gene (reference sequence). Trimming took 0 bases from V and 4 from J; bases not matched to a gene: 1. CDR3 length: 14 residues. This CDR3 is CAWSVGGGTGELFF. CDR3 in DNA: TGTGCCTGGAGTGTCGGGGGGGGCACCGGGGAGCTGTTTTTT. Drawing the rest from reference TRBV30 and TRBJ2-2, the complete variable domain is SQTIHQWPATLVQPVGSPLSLECTVEGTSNPNLYWYRQAAGRGLQLLFYSVGIGQISSEVPQNLSASRPQDRQFILSSKKLLLSDSGFYLCAWSVGGGTGELFFGEGSRLTVL.

The J gene is TRBJ1-1, the V gene TRBV12-3 or TRBV12-4; D might be TRBD1 (5 bases). Trimming removed 3 bases from V and 3 bases from J, with 8 bases in between. This CDR3 has 13 amino acids. The CDR3 DNA reads as TGTGCCAGCAGTTTCGACAGATACACTGAAGCTTTCTTT. This sequence encodes CASSFDRYTEAFF.

The chain uses TRBV3-1 (or the pseudogene TRBV3-2) and TRBJ1-2; D not resolved. Trimming left V 2 bases short and J 8 bases short, with 12 bases between. There are 13 residues in the CDR3. CDR1 and CDR2 (germline): LGHDT, YNNKEL (reference sequence). The DNA of the CDR3 is TGTGCCAGCAGCCAAACAAGGGCGGGGGGCTACACCTTC. This encodes CASSQTRAGGYTF.

Only a few counts were recorded for this clone. In DNA form, the CDR3 reads TGTGCCAGCAGCCCGAGAGCTAGCATAGCCAAAAACATTCAGTACTTC. Translating it yields CASSPRASIAKNIQYF. The chain links TRBV11-2 to TRBJ2-4, with D possibly being TRBD2 (5 bases). Germline CDR1 and CDR2: SGHAT and FQNNGV. The CDR3 is 16 residues long. V was clipped by 5 bases and J by 0 bases, with 14 bases between them.

This sequence joins TRBV5-4 and TRBJ2-6; TRBD2 agrees at 8 bases. CDR1 SGHNT and CDR2 YYREEE come from the germline V gene (reference sequence). The CDR3 has 17 residues. The V gene end was trimmed by 3 bases and the J gene end by 4 bases; junction bases not matched to a gene: 9. The CDR3 region is CASSWKSGGDGANVLTF. CDR3 sequence (DNA): TGTGCCAGCAGCTGGAAATCCGGGGGGGACGGGGCCAACGTCCTGACTTTC. Looking up the rest from reference TRBV5-4 and TRBJ2-6 gives the full variable domain: ETGVTQSPTHLIKTRGQQVTLRCSSQSGHNTVSWYQQALGQGPQFIFQYYREEENGRGNFPPRFSGLQFPNYSSELNVNALELDDSALYLCASSWKSGGDGANVLTFGAGSRLTVL.

The chain carries TRBV7-8 and TRBJ2-1, with TRBD2 matching over 9 bases. The V gene end was trimmed by 1 base and the J gene end by 7 bases; junction bases not matched to a gene: 8. Germline assignment: CDR1 SGHVS and CDR2 FQNEAQ. The CDR3 extends over 16 amino acids. Here the CDR3 reads CASSLGGSGRQNEQFF. CDR3 in DNA: TGTGCCAGCAGCTTAGGAGGGAGCGGGAGGCAAAATGAGCAGTTCTTC. Supplemented by reference TRBV7-8 and TRBJ2-1, the full variable domain reads GAGVSQSPRYKVAKRGQDVALRCDPISGHVSLFWYQQALGQGPEFLTYFQNEAQLDKSGLPSDRFFAERPEGSVSTLKIQRTQQEDSAVYLCASSLGGSGRQNEQFFGPGTRLTVL.

This clone was recorded a few times. This chain joins TRBV4-1 and TRBJ2-1; 14 bases match TRBD2. This CDR3 is built from 15 residues. CDR1 is MGHRA and CDR2 is YSYEKL in the germline V gene. Trimming took 4 bases from V and 7 from J; bases not matched to a gene: 3. CDR3 region: CASSRGLAGENEQFF. The DNA of the CDR3 is TGCGCCAGCAGCCGGGGACTAGCGGGAGAGAATGAGCAGTTCTTC.

This rearrangement joins TRBV14 to TRBJ1-6; 7 bases align to TRBD1. The junction had 12 bases not matched to a gene; V was cut back by 3 bases and J by 10 bases. This CDR3 has 16 amino acids. CDR1 is SGHDN and CDR2 is FVKESK in the germline V gene. CDR3 residues: CASSQRTGLFGSPLHF. The CDR3 DNA reads as TGTGCCAGCAGCCAGCGGACAGGCCTCTTCGGGTCACCCCTCCACTTT. Supplemented by reference TRBV14 and TRBJ1-6, the full variable domain reads EAGVTQFPSHSVIEKGQTVTLRCDPISGHDNLYWYRRVMGKEIKFLLHFVKESKQDESGMPNNRFLAERTGGTYSTLKVQPAELEDSGVYFCASSQRTGLFGSPLHFGNGTRLTVT.

The chain has TRBV7-2 and TRBJ2-1; weak D call: TRBD2 (6 bases). The CDR3 loop spans 15 amino acids. Germline V lookup: CDR1 SGHTA, CDR2 FQGNSA. Trimming shortened V by 0 bases and J by 8 bases, and 14 bases separated the two germline ends. The CDR3 DNA follows: TGTGCCAGCAGCTTAGCCGGACGGAGGGGCGATGAGCAGTTCTTC. Amino acid sequence: CASSLAGRRGDEQFF.

V is TRBV18 and J is TRBJ1-2; 7 nucleotides align to TRBD1. Trimming cost V 3 bases and J 8 bases; bases outside gene matches: 9. The germline CDR1 and CDR2 sequences are KGHSH and LQKENI. The CDR3 sequence is 14 residues long. The CDR3 nucleotides read TGTGCCAGCTCACCTCCGGGACAGTGGGGGGGCTACACCTTC. Amino acid sequence: CASSPPGQWGGYTF. Full variable domain (remainder filled in from reference TRBV18 and TRBJ1-2): NAGVMQNPRHLVRRRGQEARLRCSPMKGHSHVYWYRQLPEEGLKFMVYLQKENIIDESGMPKERFSAEFPKEGPSILRIQQVVRGDSAAYFCASSPPGQWGGYTFGSGTRLTVV.